The 21 T cell receptor beta chains in this list originate from one sample, sequenced in a study of control samples from healthy donors and cancer patients. The repertoire was sequenced with immunoSEQ multiplex PCR; TCRdb's copy has only in-frame clones and lacks some. The data contain about 120,000 clones, about 83% of them singletons. The sequenced sample consisted of blood. These receptors came from a man between 25 and 39 years old in good health.

The rearrangement links TRBV30 to TRBJ1-5; weak D call: TRBD1 (6 bases). CDR1 GTSNPN and CDR2 SVGIG come from the germline V gene (reference sequence). There are 14 residues in the CDR3. Trimming stripped 3 bases from V and 6 bases from J, with 15 bases between. CDR3 amino acids: CAWSSSTGGQPQHF. The CDR3, as DNA: TGTGCCTGGAGCTCCTCGACAGGCGGTCAGCCCCAGCATTTT.

The V and J genes are TRBV10-2 and TRBJ1-1; D possibly corresponds to TRBD1 (5 bases). Trimming took off 2 bases at V and 6 bases at J, with 13 bases between the two ends. Germline-derived CDR1 and CDR2 are WSHSY and SAAADI. The CDR3 has 14 amino acids. Here the CDR3 DNA reads TGCGCCAGCAGTGAGGTGGGGGGGAGGGCTGAAGCTTTCTTT. Its translation is CASSEVGGRAEAFF.

This clone has a handful of counts. The sample contains more than one DNA sequence encoding this CDR3. The CDR3 DNA reads as TGTGCCAGCAGTCGGGACACTGAAGCTTTCTTT. Encoded protein: CASSRDTEAFF. The chain combines TRBV2 with TRBJ1-1; no reliable D call. CDR1 is SNHLY, CDR2 FYNNEI, per germline. The CDR3 runs to 11 residues. Trimming removed 5 bases from V and 3 bases from J, with 4 bases in between.

The chain links TRBV5-4 to TRBJ1-2; 8 bases map to TRBD1. This CDR3 spans 13 amino acids. V was pared by 4 bases and J by 4 bases, with 3 bases of the junction left unmatched. CDR1 SGHNT and CDR2 YYREEE come from the germline V gene (reference sequence). CDR3 amino acids: CASSAGGGYGYTF. Written as DNA, the CDR3 is TGTGCCAGCAGCGCAGGGGGCGGCTATGGCTACACCTTC.

This clone was recorded only once. The CDR3 DNA reads as TGTGCCAGCAGGGGGCCACGGGACAGGGAGAACGGGGAGCTGTTTTTT. Amino acids: CASRGPRDRENGELFF. J is TRBJ2-2 and V is TRBV6-6; 9 bases match TRBD1. J was trimmed by 7 bases and V by 6 bases; bases with no gene match: 12. Looked up from germline, CDR1 is MNHNY and CDR2 is SVGAGI (reference sequence). The CDR3 consists of 16 residues.

The chain combines TRBV2 with TRBJ1-6; TRBD1 aligns across 7 bases. V lost 7 bases to trimming and J lost 5 bases; unmatched junction nucleotides: 8. Germline V gene sequence: CDR1 SNHLY, CDR2 FYNNEI. The CDR3 is made up of 15 amino acids. CDR3 sequence reads: CASTRQGRDNSPLHF. CDR3 coding DNA: TGTGCCAGCACCCGACAGGGTAGGGATAATTCACCCCTCCACTTT.

CDR3 residues: CASSRDGSNQPQHF. The CDR3 nucleotides read TGTGCCAGCAGTCGGGACGGTAGCAATCAGCCCCAGCATTTT. This chain connects TRBV4-2 to TRBJ1-5; TRBD1 might be the D (5 bases). Trimming took off 6 bases at V and 0 bases at J, with 9 bases between the two ends. Germline CDR1 is LGHNA and CDR2 is YNFKEQ. The CDR3 spans 14 residues.

The chain carries TRBV18 and TRBJ2-2, with 7 bases that match TRBD1. Germline loops: CDR1 KGHSH, CDR2 LQKENI. J was trimmed by 0 bases and V by 3 bases; bases with no gene match: 4. The CDR3 spans 16 residues. CDR3 sequence (DNA): TGTGCCAGCTCACCCAGGGGGTCGTCGAACACCGGGGAGCTGTTTTTT. Translated, it gives CASSPRGSSNTGELFF.

V is TRBV7-2 and J is TRBJ2-5, with unresolved D. Germline lookup yields CDR1 SGHTA and CDR2 FQGNSA. Trimming removed 5 bases from V and 0 bases from J, with 13 bases in between. The CDR3 spans 15 residues. DNA of the CDR3: TGTGCCAGCAGCCATTACCAGGCCTACCAAGAGACCCAGTACTTC. Protein product: CASSHYQAYQETQYF.

V and J are TRBV4-1 and TRBJ2-5; 13 bases agree with TRBD2. After removal of 4 bases from V and 2 bases from J, the junction contained 1 base not matched to a gene. The germline V gene encodes CDR1 MGHRA and CDR2 YSYEKL. The CDR3 contains 15 residues. Here the CDR3 reads CASSPGLAGQETQYF. DNA of the CDR3: TGCGCCAGCAGCCCGGGACTAGCGGGGCAAGAGACCCAGTACTTC.

This chain connects TRBV5-5 to TRBJ2-7; D may be TRBD2 (6 bases). The CDR3 sequence is 13 residues long. CDR1 SGHKS and CDR2 YYEKEE come from the germline V gene (reference sequence). The CDR3 loop reads CASSTGTLEERYV. In DNA, the CDR3 is TGTGCCAGCAGCACCGGGACTCTGGAGGAGCGGTACGTC.

V gene TRBV25-1 combines with J gene TRBJ1-4; TRBD1 matches at 8 bases. This CDR3 region has 17 residues. Germline V gives CDR1 MGHDK, CDR2 SYGVNS. Unmatched junction bases numbered 9, after V lost 0 bases and J lost 6 bases. The CDR3 reads CASSEYTGGYQDEKLFF. Written as DNA, the CDR3 is TGTGCCAGCAGTGAATATACAGGGGGATATCAGGATGAAAAACTGTTTTTT.

CDR3 nucleotide sequence: TGTGCCAGTAGTATCGGGTACAGCAGTAACTATGGCTACACCTTC. Translation gives CASSIGYSSNYGYTF. This sequence joins TRBV19 and TRBJ1-2; D call uncertain. The CDR3 runs to 15 residues. Trimming took 3 bases from V and 1 from J, leaving 12 bases between them. Germline CDR1 LNHDA, CDR2 SQIVND (reference sequence).

This chain links TRBV2 with TRBJ1-5; D unclear. The CDR3 extends over 13 amino acids. Germline assignment: CDR1 SNHLY and CDR2 FYNNEI. V was clipped by 7 bases and J by 2 bases, with 9 bases between them. CDR3: CASTGSGNQPQHF. In DNA form, the CDR3 reads TGTGCCAGCACCGGATCTGGCAATCAGCCCCAGCATTTT.

The rearrangement links TRBV12-5 to TRBJ1-4; TRBD1 aligns across 7 bases. The trim removed 0 bases at V and 7 bases at J, leaving 8 bases unmatched. The V gene's germline CDR1 is LGHNT and CDR2 FRNRAP. The CDR3 runs 16 residues. CDR3 sequence: CASGLVVGTASEKLFF. The CDR3 coding sequence is TGTGCTAGTGGTTTGGTGGTCGGGACAGCCAGTGAAAAACTGTTTTTT.

The chain carries TRBV27 and TRBJ2-7, with 10 bases that match TRBD1. Germline V CDR1 and CDR2: MNHEY, SMNVEV (reference sequence). Trimming at V came to 6 bases and at J to 4 bases, leaving 18 bases not matched to a gene. There are 18 residues in the CDR3. The DNA for the CDR3 is TGTGCCAGCAGCCCTTCGGCCCTTGTACGACAGGGGGCTTACGAGCAGTACTTC. Its protein product is CASSPSALVRQGAYEQYF.

This clone was recorded once. The rearrangement links TRBV5-1 to TRBJ1-2; possibly TRBD1 for D (5 bases). The CDR3 consists of 16 residues. Germline V gene lookup returns CDR1 SGHRS and CDR2 YFSETQ. Trimming removed 1 base at V and 0 bases at J, with 13 bases between. The CDR3 nucleotides read TGCGCCAGCAGCTTGCGCGGGGCCCACTCTAACTATGGCTACACCTTC. Translated, it gives CASSLRGAHSNYGYTF.

The count of this clone is one. The J gene is TRBJ1-5, the V gene TRBV12-5, with D hard to call. Germline lookup yields CDR1 LGHNT and CDR2 FRNRAP. Trimming stripped 6 bases from V and 5 bases from J, with 20 bases between. The CDR3 has 16 amino acids. The CDR3 reads CASGPAAARVHQPQHF. DNA of the CDR3: TGTGCTAGTGGGCCGGCCGCGGCTAGAGTCCATCAGCCCCAGCATTTT.

The V gene is TRBV6-4, the J gene TRBJ1-2, with 8 bases that match TRBD1. The germline CDR1 and CDR2 sequences are MRHNA and SNTAGT. Germline trimming cut 2 bases from V and 4 bases from J; bases unmatched to any gene: 6. The CDR3 totals 15 residues. This CDR3 reads CASSDGNRGTYGYTF. DNA for the CDR3: TGTGCCAGCAGTGACGGAAACAGGGGGACCTATGGCTACACCTTC.

The chain employs TRBV7-9 and TRBJ1-5; tentative D call: TRBD1 (6 bases). The CDR3 contains 14 residues. Germline V gene sequence: CDR1 SEHNR, CDR2 FQNEAQ (reference sequence). V shed 1 base and J shed 6 bases, with 10 bases lying between them. CDR3 nucleotide sequence: TGTGCCAGCAGCTTAGTACAGGGTCTTCAGCCCCAGCATTTT. Residues: CASSLVQGLQPQHF.

To note about this clone: Other DNA sequences from this sample encode an identical CDR3 as well. The chain joins TRBV13 to TRBJ1-1; D gene unclear. The CDR3 spans 13 residues. Germline V gives CDR1 PRHDT, CDR2 FYEKMQ (reference sequence). Trimming took off 1 base at V and 5 bases at J, with 8 bases between the two ends. CDR3 loop: CASSLEAQTEAFF. CDR3 sequence (DNA): TGTGCCAGCAGCTTAGAAGCCCAGACTGAAGCTTTCTTT.